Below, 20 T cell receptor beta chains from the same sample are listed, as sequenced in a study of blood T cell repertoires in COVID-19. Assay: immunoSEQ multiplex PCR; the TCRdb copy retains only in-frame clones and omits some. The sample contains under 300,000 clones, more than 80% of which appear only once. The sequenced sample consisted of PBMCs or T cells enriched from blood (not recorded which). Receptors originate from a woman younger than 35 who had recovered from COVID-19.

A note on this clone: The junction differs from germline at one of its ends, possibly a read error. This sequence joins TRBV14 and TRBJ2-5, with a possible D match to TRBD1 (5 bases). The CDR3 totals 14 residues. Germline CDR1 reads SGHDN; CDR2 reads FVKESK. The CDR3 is CASSKEKRQPTQYF. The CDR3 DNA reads TGTGCCAGCAGCAAAGAGAAACGACAGCCAACCCAGTACTTC.

DNA of the CDR3: TGTGCCAGCAGCTTTTTTGGAGGCGAGCAGTACTTC. Protein: CASSFFGGEQYF. This chain uses TRBV7-2 with TRBJ2-7, with D tentatively TRBD2 (5 bases). The CDR3 has 12 residues. Germline CDR1 is SGHTA and CDR2 is FQGNSA. V was cut by 3 bases and J by 6 bases, with 9 bases left in between.

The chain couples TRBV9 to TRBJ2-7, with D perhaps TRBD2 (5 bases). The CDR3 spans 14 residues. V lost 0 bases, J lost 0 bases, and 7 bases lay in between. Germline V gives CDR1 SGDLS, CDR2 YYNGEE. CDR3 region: CASSVVGSSYEQYF. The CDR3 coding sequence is TGTGCCAGCAGCGTAGTAGGGAGCTCCTACGAGCAGTACTTC.

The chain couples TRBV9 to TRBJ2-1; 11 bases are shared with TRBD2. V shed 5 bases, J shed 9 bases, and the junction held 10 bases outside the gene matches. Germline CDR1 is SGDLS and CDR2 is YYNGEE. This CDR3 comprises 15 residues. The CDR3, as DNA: TGTGCCAGCAGTCCCACTAGCGGGGGCGGGAGTGAGCAGTTCTTC. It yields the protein CASSPTSGGGSEQFF.

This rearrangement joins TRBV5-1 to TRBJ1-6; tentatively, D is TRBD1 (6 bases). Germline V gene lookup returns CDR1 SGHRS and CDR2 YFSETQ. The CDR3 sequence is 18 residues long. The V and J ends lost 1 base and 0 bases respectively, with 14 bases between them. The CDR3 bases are TGCGCCAGCAGCTTGAAGGGGGACCCGAGCTCCTATAATTCACCCCTCCACTTT. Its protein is CASSLKGDPSSYNSPLHF.

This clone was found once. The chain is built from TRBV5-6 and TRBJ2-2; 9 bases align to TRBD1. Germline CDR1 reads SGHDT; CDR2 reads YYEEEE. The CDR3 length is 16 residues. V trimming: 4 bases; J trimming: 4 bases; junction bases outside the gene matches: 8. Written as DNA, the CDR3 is TGTGCCAGCAGCCTCTGGGACAGGGAACGCACCGGGGAGCTGTTTTTT. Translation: CASSLWDRERTGELFF.

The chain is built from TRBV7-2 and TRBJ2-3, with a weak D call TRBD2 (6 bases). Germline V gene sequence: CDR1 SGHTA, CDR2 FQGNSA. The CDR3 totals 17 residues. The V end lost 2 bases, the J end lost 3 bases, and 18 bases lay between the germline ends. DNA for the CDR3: TGTGCCAGCAGCTTATTTTTGGGGGGTGGGTGGACAGATACGCAGTATTTT. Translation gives CASSLFLGGGWTDTQYF.

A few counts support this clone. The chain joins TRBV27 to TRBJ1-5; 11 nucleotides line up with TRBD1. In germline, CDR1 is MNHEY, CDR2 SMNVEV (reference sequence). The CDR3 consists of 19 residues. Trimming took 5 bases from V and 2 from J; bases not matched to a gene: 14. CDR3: CASSPRTGGASSGNQPQHF. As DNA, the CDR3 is TGTGCCAGCAGTCCCCGGACAGGGGGCGCGAGTTCGGGCAATCAGCCCCAGCATTTT.

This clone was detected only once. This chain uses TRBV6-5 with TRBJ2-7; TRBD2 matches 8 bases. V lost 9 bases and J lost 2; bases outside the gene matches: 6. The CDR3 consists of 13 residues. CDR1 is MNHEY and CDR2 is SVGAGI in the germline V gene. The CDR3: CASLAGITYEQYF. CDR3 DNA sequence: TGTGCCAGTTTAGCGGGGATCACCTACGAGCAGTACTTC.

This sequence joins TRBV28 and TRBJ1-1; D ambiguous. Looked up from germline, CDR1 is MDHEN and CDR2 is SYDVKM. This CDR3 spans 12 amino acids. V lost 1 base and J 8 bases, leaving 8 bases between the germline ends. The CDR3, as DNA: TGTGCCAGCAGTTTATCACACCGCGAAGCTTTCTTT. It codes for CASSLSHREAFF.

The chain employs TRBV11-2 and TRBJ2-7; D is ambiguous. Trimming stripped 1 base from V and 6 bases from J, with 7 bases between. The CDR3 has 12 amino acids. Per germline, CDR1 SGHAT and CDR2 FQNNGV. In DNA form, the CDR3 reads TGTGCCAGCAGCTTAGCGGGTTCCGAGCAGTACTTC. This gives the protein CASSLAGSEQYF.

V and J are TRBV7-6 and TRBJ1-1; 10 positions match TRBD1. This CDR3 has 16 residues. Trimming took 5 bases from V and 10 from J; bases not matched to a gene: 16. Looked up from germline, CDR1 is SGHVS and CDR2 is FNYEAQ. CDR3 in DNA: TGTGCCAGCAGCCCAACCCCAGGGACAGGGGAGGATCGAGCTTTCTTT. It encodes CASSPTPGTGEDRAFF.

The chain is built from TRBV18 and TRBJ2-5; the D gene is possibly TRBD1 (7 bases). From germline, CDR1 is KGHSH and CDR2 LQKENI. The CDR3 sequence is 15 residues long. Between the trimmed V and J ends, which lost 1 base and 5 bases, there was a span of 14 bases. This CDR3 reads CASSPLGGGRETQYF. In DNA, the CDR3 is TGTGCCAGCTCACCACTTGGAGGGGGCAGGGAGACCCAGTACTTC.

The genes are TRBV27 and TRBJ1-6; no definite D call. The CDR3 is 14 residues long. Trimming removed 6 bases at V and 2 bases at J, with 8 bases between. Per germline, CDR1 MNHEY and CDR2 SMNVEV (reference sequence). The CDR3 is CASSLGPYNSPLHF. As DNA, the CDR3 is TGTGCCAGCAGCTTGGGCCCCTATAATTCACCCCTCCACTTT.

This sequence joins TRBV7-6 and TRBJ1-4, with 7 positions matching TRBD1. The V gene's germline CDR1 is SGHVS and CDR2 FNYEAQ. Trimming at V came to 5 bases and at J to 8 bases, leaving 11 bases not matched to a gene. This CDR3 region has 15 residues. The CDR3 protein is CASSGTGTVPEKLFF. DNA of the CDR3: TGTGCCAGCAGCGGAACCGGGACAGTCCCCGAAAAACTGTTTTTT.

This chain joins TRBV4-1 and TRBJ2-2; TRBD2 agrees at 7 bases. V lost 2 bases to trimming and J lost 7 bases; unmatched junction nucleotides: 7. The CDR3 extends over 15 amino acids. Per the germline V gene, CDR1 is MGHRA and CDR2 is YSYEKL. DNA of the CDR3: TGCGCCAGCAGCCAACGTGCGGGGGAGCACGGGGAGCTGTTTTTT. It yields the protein CASSQRAGEHGELFF.

The DNA of the CDR3 is TGTGCCAGCAGCTCTCAGGGGGTAGTCACAGATACGCAGTATTTT. This translates into CASSSQGVVTDTQYF. This sequence joins TRBV11-2 and TRBJ2-3; 7 bases line up with TRBD1. The CDR3 extends over 15 amino acids. With V trimmed by 4 bases and J by 2 bases, 6 bases remained unmatched. Germline loops: CDR1 SGHAT, CDR2 FQNNGV.

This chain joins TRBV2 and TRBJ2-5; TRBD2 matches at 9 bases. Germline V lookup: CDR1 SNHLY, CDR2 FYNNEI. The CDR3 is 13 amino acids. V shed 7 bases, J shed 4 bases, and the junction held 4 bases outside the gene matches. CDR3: CASKRGVGETQYF. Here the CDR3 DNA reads TGTGCCAGCAAGCGGGGGGTCGGAGAGACCCAGTACTTC.

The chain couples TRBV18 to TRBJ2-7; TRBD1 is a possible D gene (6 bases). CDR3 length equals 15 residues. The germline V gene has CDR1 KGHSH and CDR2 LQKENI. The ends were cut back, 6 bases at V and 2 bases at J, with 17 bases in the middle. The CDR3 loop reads CASSPPGQPTYEQYF. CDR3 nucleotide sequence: TGTGCCAGCTCCCCGCCAGGACAGCCTACCTACGAGCAGTACTTC.

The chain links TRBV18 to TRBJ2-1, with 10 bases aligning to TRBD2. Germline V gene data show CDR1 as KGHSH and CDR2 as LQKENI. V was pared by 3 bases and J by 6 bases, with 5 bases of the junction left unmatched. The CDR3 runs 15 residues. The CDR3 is CASSPSLAGINEQFF. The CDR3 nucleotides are TGTGCCAGCTCACCCTCACTAGCGGGGATCAATGAGCAGTTCTTC. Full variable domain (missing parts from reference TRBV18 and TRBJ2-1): NAGVMQNPRHLVRRRGQEARLRCSPMKGHSHVYWYRQLPEEGLKFMVYLQKENIIDESGMPKERFSAEFPKEGPSILRIQQVVRGDSAAYFCASSPSLAGINEQFFGPGTRLTVL.